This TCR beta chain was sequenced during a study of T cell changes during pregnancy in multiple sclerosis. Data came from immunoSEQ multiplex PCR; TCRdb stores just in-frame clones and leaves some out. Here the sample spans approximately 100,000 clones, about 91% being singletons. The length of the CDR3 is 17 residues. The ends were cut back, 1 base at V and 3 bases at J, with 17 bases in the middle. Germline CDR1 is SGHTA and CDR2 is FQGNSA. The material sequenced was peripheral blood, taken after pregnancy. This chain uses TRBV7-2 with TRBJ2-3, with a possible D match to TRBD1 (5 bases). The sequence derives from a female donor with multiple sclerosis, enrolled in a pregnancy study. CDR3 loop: CASSLGLGVGYTDTQYF. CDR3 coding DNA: TGTGCCAGCAGCTTAGGGTTAGGGGTAGGGTATACAGATACGCAGTATTTT. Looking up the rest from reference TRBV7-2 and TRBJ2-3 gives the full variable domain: GAGVSQSPSNKVTEKGKDVELRCDPISGHTALYWYRQSLGQGLEFLIYFQGNSAPDKSGLPSDRFSAERTGGSVSTLTIQRTQQEDSAVYLCASSLGLGVGYTDTQYFGPGTRLTVL.